Each of the 11 T cell receptor beta chains below was sequenced from the same sample in a study of CD8 T cells in ankylosing spondylitis. TCRdb called the 5' RACE reads again in MiXCR, with one record for every CDR3 protein. The sample carries about 390,000 distinct CDR3 sequences, about a fifth recorded once. For these receptors, no antigen is known. General observations from the study: Seemingly characteristic of ankylosing spondylitis blood was a TCR beta motif consisting of several highly homologous variants.

Material for sequencing was blood, either unsorted or a sorted T cell fraction (not recorded which). The receptors stem from a male donor with ankylosing spondylitis.

The V call is TRBV29-1, the J call TRBJ2-1; a weak D match, TRBD2 (6 bases). CDR1 is SQVTM, CDR2 ANQGSEA, per germline. The CDR3 extends over 13 amino acids. V was clipped by 8 bases and J by 2 bases, with 13 bases between them. In DNA, the CDR3 is TGCAGCAGTAGCGGAACTACCTACAATGAGCAGTTCTTC. Encoded protein: CSSSGTTYNEQFF.

Only a few counts were recorded for this clonotype. V gene TRBV5-1 combines with J gene TRBJ2-3; D remains ambiguous. The germline CDR1 and CDR2 sequences are SGHRS and YFSETQ. The CDR3 is made up of 14 amino acids. The V end was cut by 4 bases, the J end by 5 bases, with 14 bases between. CDR3 nucleotides: TGCGCCAGCAGCGCCGACGGAGAGAGAGATACGCAGTATTTT. Amino acids: CASSADGERDTQYF.

This clonotype was counted a few times. The chain uses TRBV20-1 and TRBJ1-5; D unclear. The V gene's germline CDR1 is DFQATT and CDR2 SNEGSKA (reference sequence). The CDR3 is 15 residues long. V was shortened by 4 bases and J by 1 base, with 14 bases between the two germline ends. CDR3 nucleotides: TGCAGTGCTACCCCGAATAGCGCCAGCAATCAGCCCCAGCATTTT. It specifies CSATPNSASNQPQHF.

This chain uses TRBV6-4 with TRBJ2-1, with 10 positions matching TRBD2. CDR1 and CDR2 (germline): MRHNA, SNTAGT. This CDR3 comprises 17 residues. With V trimmed by 3 bases and J by 0 bases, 5 bases remained unmatched. CDR3 residues: CASSEFSGRSSYNEQFF. CDR3 nucleotides: TGTGCCAGCAGTGAGTTTAGCGGGAGGAGCTCCTACAATGAGCAGTTCTTC.

This clonotype was detected only a few times. The rearrangement uses TRBV7-9 and TRBJ2-1; TRBD2 might be the D (5 bases). The germline V gene has CDR1 SEHNR and CDR2 FQNEAQ (reference sequence). CDR3 length equals 14 residues. V was trimmed by 7 bases and J by 6 bases, leaving 16 bases between them. CDR3 sequence: CASIASGAFNEQFF. The CDR3 nucleotides read TGTGCCAGCATCGCCAGCGGAGCGTTCAATGAGCAGTTCTTC.

The chain couples TRBV29-1 to TRBJ2-3; D unclear. CDR1 is SQVTM and CDR2 is ANQGSEA in the germline V gene. V was shortened by 8 bases and J by 1 base, with 13 bases between the two germline ends. This CDR3 contains 13 residues. CDR3 in DNA: TGCAGCACTCCCGAGGTCGGCACAGATACGCAGTATTTT. This codes for CSTPEVGTDTQYF.

V and J are TRBV12-5 and TRBJ2-7; possible D gene TRBD1, 5 bases. The germline V gene has CDR1 LGHNT and CDR2 FRNRAP. The CDR3 has 13 residues. V lost 2 bases and J lost 6, with 11 bases in between. The CDR3 nucleotides read TGTGCTAGTGGTTTGCAGGGCCGTGGCGAGCAGTACTTC. This gives the protein CASGLQGRGEQYF.

The chain couples TRBV7-9 to TRBJ2-7; 7 bases align to TRBD1. Trimming at V came to 5 bases and at J to 3 bases, leaving 7 bases not matched to a gene. CDR1 and CDR2 (germline): SEHNR, FQNEAQ (reference sequence). The CDR3 runs to 14 residues. CDR3 nucleotide sequence: TGTGCCAGCAGCAAAAGTGGGGACAGCTACGAGCAGTACTTC. This gives the protein CASSKSGDSYEQYF.

This clonotype was seen ten or more times. The chain joins TRBV27 to TRBJ2-2; D remains unclear. The CDR3 has 15 residues. Germline lookup yields CDR1 MNHEY and CDR2 SMNVEV (reference sequence). With 5 bases removed from V and 6 bases from J, the gap between germline ends came to 16 bases. CDR3 nucleotides: TGTGCCAGCAGTCCACGAAGTCTGTTCCCCGGGGAGCTGTTTTTT. Translation gives CASSPRSLFPGELFF.

Ten or more counts support this clonotype. This chain joins TRBV24-1 and TRBJ2-5, with D possibly being TRBD1 (5 bases). The CDR3 has 15 residues. Deletions cut 4 bases from V and 5 bases from J, with 16 bases between. Germline V gene lookup returns CDR1 KGHDR and CDR2 SFDVKD. This CDR3 is CATSDRQGPEETQYF. For the CDR3, the DNA is TGTGCCACCAGTGACCGTCAGGGCCCCGAGGAGACCCAGTACTTC.

The rearrangement uses TRBV19 and TRBJ2-3; 10 bases align to TRBD1. V shed 5 bases, J shed 6 bases, and the junction held 8 bases outside the gene matches. This CDR3 contains 15 residues. Per germline, CDR1 LNHDA and CDR2 SQIVND (reference sequence). The CDR3 sequence is CASSFRDRGTDTQYF. CDR3 in DNA: TGTGCCAGTAGTTTCCGGGACAGGGGTACCGATACGCAGTATTTT.